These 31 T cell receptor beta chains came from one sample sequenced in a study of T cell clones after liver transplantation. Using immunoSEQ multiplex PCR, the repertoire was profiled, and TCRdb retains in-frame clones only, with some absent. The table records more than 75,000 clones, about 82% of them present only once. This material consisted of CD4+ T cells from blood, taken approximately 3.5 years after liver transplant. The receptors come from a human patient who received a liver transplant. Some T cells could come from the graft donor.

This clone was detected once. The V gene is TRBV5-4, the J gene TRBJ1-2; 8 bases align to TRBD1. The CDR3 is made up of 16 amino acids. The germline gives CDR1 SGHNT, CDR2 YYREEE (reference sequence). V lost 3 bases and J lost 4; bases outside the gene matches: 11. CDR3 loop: CASSSPMRQGTYGYTF. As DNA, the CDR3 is TGTGCCAGCAGCTCCCCAATGAGACAGGGGACCTATGGCTACACCTTC.

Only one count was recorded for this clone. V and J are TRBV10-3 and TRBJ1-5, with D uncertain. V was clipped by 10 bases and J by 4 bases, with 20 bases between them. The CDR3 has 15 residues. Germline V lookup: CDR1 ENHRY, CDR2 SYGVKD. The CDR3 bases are TGTGCCACTTCCGAACAGAGTGGGTGGAATCAGCCCCAGCATTTT. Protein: CATSEQSGWNQPQHF.

CDR3 protein: CASSFRAGRTDTQYF. Here the CDR3 DNA reads TGTGCCAGCAGTTTCCGGGCGGGACGCACAGATACGCAGTATTTT. This chain uses TRBV6-6 with TRBJ2-3; possible D gene TRBD2, 6 bases. The germline V gene has CDR1 MNHNY and CDR2 SVGAGI (reference sequence). The CDR3 is 15 residues long. Deletions cut 4 bases from V and 1 base from J, with 12 bases between.

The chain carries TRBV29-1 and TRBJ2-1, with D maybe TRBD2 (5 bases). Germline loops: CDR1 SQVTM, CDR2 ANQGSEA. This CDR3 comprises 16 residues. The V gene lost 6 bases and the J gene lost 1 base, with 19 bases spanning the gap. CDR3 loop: CSVAGRETKSYNEQFF. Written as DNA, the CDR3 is TGCAGCGTCGCCGGACGGGAAACAAAATCCTACAATGAGCAGTTCTTC.

CDR3 nucleotides: TGTGCCAGCAGTGAGGGGGCCGAGGGGACTGAAGCTTTCTTT. It encodes CASSEGAEGTEAFF. The J gene is TRBJ1-1, the V gene TRBV2; D is perhaps TRBD1 (6 bases). The CDR3 contains 14 residues. Per germline, CDR1 SNHLY and CDR2 FYNNEI. With 3 bases removed from V and 5 bases from J, the gap between germline ends came to 13 bases. Supplemented by reference TRBV2 and TRBJ1-1, the full variable domain reads EPEVTQTPSHQVTQMGQEVILRCVPISNHLYFYWYRQILGQKVEFLVSFYNNEISEKSEIFDDQFSVERPDGSNFTLKIRSTKLEDSAMYFCASSEGAEGTEAFFGQGTRLTVV.

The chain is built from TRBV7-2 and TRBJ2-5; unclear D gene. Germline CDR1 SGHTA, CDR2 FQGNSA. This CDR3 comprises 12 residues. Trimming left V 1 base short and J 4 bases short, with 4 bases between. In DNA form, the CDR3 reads TGTGCCAGCAGCTTAGTGTCAGAGACCCAGTACTTC. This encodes CASSLVSETQYF. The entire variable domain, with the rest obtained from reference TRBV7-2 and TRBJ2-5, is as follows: GAGVSQSPSNKVTEKGKDVELRCDPISGHTALYWYRQSLGQGLEFLIYFQGNSAPDKSGLPSDRFSAERTGGSVSTLTIQRTQQEDSAVYLCASSLVSETQYFGPGTRLLVL.

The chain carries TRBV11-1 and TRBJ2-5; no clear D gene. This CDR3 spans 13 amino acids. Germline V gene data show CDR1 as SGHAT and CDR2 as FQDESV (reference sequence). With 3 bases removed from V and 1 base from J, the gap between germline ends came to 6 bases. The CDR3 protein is CASSFSSQETQYF. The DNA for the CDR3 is TGTGCCAGCAGCTTTTCTAGCCAAGAGACCCAGTACTTC.

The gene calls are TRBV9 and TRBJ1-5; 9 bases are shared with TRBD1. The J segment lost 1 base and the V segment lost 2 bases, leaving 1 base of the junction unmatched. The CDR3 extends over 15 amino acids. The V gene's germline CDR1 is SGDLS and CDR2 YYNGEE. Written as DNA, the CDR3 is TGTGCCAGCAGCGTGGGGACAGGGAGCAATCAGCCCCAGCATTTT. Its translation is CASSVGTGSNQPQHF.

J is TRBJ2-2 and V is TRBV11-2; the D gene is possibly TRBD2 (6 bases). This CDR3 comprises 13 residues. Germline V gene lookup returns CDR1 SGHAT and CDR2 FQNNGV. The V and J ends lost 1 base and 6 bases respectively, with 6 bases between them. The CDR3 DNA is TGTGCCAGCAGCTTAGCGGGGGCCGGGGAGCTGTTTTTT. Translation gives CASSLAGAGELFF.

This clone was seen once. Written as DNA, the CDR3 is TGTGCCAGCAGCTTAGAGGGCAGCTCCTACGAGCAGTACTTC. It encodes CASSLEGSSYEQYF. The V and J genes are TRBV7-2 and TRBJ2-7; no definite D call. This CDR3 region has 14 residues. Germline V gene sequence: CDR1 SGHTA, CDR2 FQGNSA. V was trimmed by 1 base and J by 0 bases, leaving 7 bases between them. Supplemented by reference TRBV7-2 and TRBJ2-7, the full variable domain reads GAGVSQSPSNKVTEKGKDVELRCDPISGHTALYWYRQSLGQGLEFLIYFQGNSAPDKSGLPSDRFSAERTGGSVSTLTIQRTQQEDSAVYLCASSLEGSSYEQYFGPGTRLTVT.

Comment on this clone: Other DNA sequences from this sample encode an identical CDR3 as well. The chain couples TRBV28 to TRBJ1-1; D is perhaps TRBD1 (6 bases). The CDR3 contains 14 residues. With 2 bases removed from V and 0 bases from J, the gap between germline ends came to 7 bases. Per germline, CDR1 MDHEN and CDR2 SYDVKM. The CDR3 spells CASSLRTVNTEAFF. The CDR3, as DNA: TGTGCCAGCAGTTTAAGGACAGTGAACACTGAAGCTTTCTTT.

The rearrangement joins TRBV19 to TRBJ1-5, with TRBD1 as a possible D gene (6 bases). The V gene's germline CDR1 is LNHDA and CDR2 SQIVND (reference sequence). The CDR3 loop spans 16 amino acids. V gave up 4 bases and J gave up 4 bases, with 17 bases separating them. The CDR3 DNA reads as TGTGCCAGTAGTAACCACGACAGGATAAGGAATCAGCCCCAGCATTTT. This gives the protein CASSNHDRIRNQPQHF.

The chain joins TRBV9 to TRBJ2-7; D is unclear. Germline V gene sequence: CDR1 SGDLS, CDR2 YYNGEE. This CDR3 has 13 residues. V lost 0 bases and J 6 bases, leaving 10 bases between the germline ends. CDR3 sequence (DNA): TGTGCCAGCAGCGTAGTGCTGGCAGGCGAGCAGTACTTC. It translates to CASSVVLAGEQYF.

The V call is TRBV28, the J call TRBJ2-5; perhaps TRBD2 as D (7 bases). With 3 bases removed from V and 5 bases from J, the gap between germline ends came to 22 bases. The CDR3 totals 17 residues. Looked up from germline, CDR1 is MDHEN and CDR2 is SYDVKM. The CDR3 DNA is TGTGCCAGCAGTTTTCGGGCCTTTTACAGGGAGGGCGAGACCCAGTACTTC. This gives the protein CASSFRAFYREGETQYF.

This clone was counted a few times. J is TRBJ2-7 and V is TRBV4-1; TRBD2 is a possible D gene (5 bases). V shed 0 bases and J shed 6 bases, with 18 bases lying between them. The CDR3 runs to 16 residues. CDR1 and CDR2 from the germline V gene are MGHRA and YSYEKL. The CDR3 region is CASSQDLGSPGGEQYF. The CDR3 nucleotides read TGCGCCAGCAGCCAAGATCTCGGGTCCCCTGGAGGCGAGCAGTACTTC.

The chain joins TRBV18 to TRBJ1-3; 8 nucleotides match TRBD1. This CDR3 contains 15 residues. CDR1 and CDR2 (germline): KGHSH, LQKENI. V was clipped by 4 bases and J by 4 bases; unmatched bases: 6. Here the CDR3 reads CASSLPGGAGNTIYF. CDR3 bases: TGTGCCAGCTCACTGCCAGGGGGCGCCGGAAACACCATATATTTT.

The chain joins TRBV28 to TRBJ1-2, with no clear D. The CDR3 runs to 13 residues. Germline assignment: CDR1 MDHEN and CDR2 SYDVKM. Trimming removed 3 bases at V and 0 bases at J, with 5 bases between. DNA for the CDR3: TGTGCCAGCAGTTTTCTAACTAACTATGGCTACACCTTC. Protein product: CASSFLTNYGYTF.

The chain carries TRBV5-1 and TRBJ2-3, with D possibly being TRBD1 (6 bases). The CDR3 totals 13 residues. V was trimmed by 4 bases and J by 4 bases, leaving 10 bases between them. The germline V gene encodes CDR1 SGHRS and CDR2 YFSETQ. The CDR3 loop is CASSRKGADTQYF. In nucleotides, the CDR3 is TGCGCCAGCAGCCGAAAGGGGGCAGATACGCAGTATTTT. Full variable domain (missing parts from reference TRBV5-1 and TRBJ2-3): KAGVTQTPRYLIKTRGQQVTLSCSPISGHRSVSWYQQTPGQGLQFLFEYFSETQRNKGNFPGRFSGRQFSNSRSEMNVSTLELGDSALYLCASSRKGADTQYFGPGTRLTVL.

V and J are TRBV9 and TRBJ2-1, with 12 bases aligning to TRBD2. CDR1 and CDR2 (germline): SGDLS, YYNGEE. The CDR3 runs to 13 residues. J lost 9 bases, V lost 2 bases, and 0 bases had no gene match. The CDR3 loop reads CASSVTSGSEQFF. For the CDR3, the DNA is TGTGCCAGCAGCGTGACTAGCGGGAGTGAGCAGTTCTTC.

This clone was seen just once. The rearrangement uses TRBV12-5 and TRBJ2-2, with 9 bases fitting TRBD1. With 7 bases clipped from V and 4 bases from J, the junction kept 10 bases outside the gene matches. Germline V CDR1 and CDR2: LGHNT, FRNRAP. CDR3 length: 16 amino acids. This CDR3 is CASAVTGTGTTGELFF. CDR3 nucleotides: TGTGCTAGTGCTGTTACCGGGACAGGGACCACCGGGGAGCTGTTTTTT.

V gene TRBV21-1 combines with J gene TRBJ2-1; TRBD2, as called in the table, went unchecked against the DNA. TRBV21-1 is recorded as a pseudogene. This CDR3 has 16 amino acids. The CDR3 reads CASSKRLAGGQNEQFF. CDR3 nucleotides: TGTGCCAGCAGCAAAAGACTAGCGGGAGGTCAAAATGAGCAGTTCTTC.

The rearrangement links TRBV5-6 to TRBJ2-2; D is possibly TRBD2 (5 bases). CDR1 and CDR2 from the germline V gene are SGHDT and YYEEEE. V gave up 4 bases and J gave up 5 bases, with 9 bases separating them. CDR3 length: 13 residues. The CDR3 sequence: CASSTRGTGELFF. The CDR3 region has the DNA TGTGCCAGCAGCACACGCGGGACCGGGGAGCTGTTTTTT.

In DNA form, the CDR3 reads TGTGCCAGCAGCTTAGGACAGGGGTGGGACACAGATACGCAGTATTTT. This codes for CASSLGQGWDTDTQYF. The chain combines TRBV5-4 with TRBJ2-3; 9 bases fit TRBD1. V lost 2 bases and J lost 2; bases outside the gene matches: 6. The CDR3 consists of 16 residues. Germline CDR1 is SGHNT and CDR2 is YYREEE (reference sequence).

The CDR3 spells CASSPPGPSYEQYF. CDR3 coding DNA: TGTGCCAGCTCACCACCGGGACCGTCCTACGAGCAGTACTTC. V gene TRBV18 combines with J gene TRBJ2-7, with D perhaps TRBD1 or TRBD2 (5 bases each). Trimming cost V 0 bases and J 1 base, with 7 bases left between them. Germline CDR1 and CDR2: KGHSH and LQKENI. The CDR3 length is 14 residues.

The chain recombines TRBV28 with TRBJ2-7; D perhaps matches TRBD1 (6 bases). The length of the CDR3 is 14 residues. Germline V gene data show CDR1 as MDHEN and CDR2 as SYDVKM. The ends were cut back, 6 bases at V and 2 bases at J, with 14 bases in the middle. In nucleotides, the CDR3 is TGTGCCAGCAGCCTCAGACAGGCCCCCTACGAGCAGTACTTC. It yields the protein CASSLRQAPYEQYF.

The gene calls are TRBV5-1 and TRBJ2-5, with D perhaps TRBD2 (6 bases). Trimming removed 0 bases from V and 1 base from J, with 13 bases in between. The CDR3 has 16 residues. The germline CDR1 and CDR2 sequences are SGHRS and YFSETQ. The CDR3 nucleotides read TGCGCCAGCAGCTTGGGGGGACTCAGATTCCAAGAGACCCAGTACTTC. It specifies CASSLGGLRFQETQYF.

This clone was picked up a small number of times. This CDR3 is CASSTGLYGYTF. DNA of the CDR3: TGTGCCAGCTCAACCGGGCTCTATGGCTACACCTTC. This sequence joins TRBV6-5 and TRBJ1-2; D is unclear. Trimming stripped 8 bases from V and 4 bases from J, with 11 bases between. The germline gives CDR1 MNHEY, CDR2 SVGAGI. This CDR3 contains 12 residues.

CDR3 in DNA: TGCGCCAGCAGTCCTCGGGACTGGTACCGGACCAGCTCCTACAATGAGCAGTTCTTC. Encoded protein: CASSPRDWYRTSSYNEQFF. This chain joins TRBV10-1 and TRBJ2-1, with D possibly being TRBD2 (6 bases). Trimming cost V 5 bases and J 0 bases, with 23 bases left between them. The CDR3 totals 19 residues. The germline V gene encodes CDR1 WNHNN and CDR2 SYGVQD (reference sequence).

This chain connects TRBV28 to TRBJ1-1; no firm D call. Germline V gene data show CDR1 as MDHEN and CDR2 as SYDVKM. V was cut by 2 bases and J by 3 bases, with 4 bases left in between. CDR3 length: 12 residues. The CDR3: CASSLLYTEAFF. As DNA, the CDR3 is TGTGCCAGCAGTTTACTGTACACTGAAGCTTTCTTT.

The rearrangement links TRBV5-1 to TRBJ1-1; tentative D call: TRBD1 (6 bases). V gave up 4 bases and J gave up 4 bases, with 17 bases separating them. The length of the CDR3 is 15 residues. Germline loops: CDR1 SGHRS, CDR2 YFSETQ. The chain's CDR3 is CASSHEPDRLTEAFF. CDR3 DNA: TGCGCCAGCAGCCACGAGCCTGACAGGCTCACTGAAGCTTTCTTT.

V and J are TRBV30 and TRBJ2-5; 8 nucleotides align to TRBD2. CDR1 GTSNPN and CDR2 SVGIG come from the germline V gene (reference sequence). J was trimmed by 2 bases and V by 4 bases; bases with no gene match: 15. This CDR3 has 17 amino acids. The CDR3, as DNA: TGTGCCTGGACGGGGGGGGCGGAGGCCCCCTGGCAAGAGACCCAGTACTTC. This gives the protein CAWTGGAEAPWQETQYF.